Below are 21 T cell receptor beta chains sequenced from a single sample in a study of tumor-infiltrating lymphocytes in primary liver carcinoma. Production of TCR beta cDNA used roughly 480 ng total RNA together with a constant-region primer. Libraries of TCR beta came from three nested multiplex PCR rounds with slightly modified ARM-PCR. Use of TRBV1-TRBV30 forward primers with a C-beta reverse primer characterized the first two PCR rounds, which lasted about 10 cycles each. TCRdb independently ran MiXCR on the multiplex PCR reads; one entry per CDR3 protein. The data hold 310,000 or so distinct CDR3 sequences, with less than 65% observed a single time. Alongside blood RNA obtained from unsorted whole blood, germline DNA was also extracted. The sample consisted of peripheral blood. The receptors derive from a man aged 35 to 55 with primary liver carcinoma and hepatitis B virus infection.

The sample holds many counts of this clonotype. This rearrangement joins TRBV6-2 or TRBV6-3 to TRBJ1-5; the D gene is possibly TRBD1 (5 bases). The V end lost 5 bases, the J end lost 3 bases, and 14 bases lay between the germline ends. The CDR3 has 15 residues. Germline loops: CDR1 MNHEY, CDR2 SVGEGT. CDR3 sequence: CASSLTEHPNQPQHF. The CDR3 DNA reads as TGTGCCAGCAGTCTGACAGAACACCCCAATCAGCCCCAGCATTTT.

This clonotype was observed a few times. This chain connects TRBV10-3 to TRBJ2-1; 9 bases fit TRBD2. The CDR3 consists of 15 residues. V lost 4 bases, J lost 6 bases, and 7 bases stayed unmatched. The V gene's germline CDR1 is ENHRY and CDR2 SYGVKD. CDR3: CAISGGLALVNEQFF. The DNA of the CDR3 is TGTGCCATCAGTGGGGGACTAGCCCTTGTCAATGAGCAGTTCTTC.

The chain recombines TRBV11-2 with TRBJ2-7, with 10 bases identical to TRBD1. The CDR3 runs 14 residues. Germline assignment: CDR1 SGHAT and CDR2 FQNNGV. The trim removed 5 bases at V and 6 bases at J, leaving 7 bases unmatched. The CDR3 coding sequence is TGTGCCAGCAGCACAGGACAGGGGGTCTTCGAGCAGTACTTC. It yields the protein CASSTGQGVFEQYF.

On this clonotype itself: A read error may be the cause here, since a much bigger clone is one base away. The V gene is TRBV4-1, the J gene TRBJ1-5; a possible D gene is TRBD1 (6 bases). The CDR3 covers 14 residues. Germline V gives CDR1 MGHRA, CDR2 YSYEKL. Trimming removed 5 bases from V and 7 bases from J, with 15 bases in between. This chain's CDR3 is CASSSGGRGQPQHF. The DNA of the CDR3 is TGCGCCAGCAGCTCAGGAGGCAGGGGCCAGCCCCAGCATTTT.

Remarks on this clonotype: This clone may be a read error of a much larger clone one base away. In DNA form, the CDR3 reads TGTGCCAGCACCTACAATTTTGGCGGCACAGATACGCAGTGTTTT. Translation gives CASTYNFGGTDTQCF. V is TRBV6-2 or TRBV6-3 and J is TRBJ2-3; unclear D gene. CDR3 length equals 15 residues. The germline gives CDR1 MNHEY, CDR2 SVGEGT.

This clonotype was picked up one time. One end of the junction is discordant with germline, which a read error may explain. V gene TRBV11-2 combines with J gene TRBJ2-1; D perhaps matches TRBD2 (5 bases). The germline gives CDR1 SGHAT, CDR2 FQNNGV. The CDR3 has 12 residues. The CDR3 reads CASIREGSEQLF. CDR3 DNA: TGTGCCAGCATCCGAGAGGGAAGTGAGCAGTTATTC.

CDR3 in DNA: TGTGCCAGCAGCTTCGAGACCTTTTCCTACGAGCAGTACTTC. Its protein is CASSFETFSYEQYF. V gene TRBV5-6 combines with J gene TRBJ2-7; unclear D gene. CDR1 and CDR2 from the germline V gene are SGHDT and YYEEEE. Trimming left V 2 bases short and J 1 base short, with 10 bases between. This CDR3 spans 14 amino acids.

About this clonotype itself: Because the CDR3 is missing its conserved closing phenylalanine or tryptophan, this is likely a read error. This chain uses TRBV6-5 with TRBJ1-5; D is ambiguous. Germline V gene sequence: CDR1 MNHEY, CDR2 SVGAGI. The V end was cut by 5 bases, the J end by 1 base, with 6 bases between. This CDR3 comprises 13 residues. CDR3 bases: TGTGCCAGCAGTGACAAGAGCAATCAGCCCCAGCATCTT. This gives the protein CASSDKSNQPQHL.

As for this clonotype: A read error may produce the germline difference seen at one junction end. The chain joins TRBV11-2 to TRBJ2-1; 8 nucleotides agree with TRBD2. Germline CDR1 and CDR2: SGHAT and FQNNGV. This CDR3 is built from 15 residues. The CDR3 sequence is CASSLDKRAGVEQFF. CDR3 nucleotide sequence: TGTGCAAGCAGCTTAGATAAACGAGCGGGAGTCGAGCAGTTCTTC.

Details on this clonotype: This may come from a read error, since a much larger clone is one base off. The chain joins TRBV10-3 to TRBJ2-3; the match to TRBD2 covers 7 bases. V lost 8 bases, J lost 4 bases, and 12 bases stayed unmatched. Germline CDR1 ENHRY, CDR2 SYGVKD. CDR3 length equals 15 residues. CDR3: CAILPGGGNSDTQYF. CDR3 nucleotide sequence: TGTGCCATCCTACCGGGAGGAGGAAACTCAGATACGCAGTATTTT.

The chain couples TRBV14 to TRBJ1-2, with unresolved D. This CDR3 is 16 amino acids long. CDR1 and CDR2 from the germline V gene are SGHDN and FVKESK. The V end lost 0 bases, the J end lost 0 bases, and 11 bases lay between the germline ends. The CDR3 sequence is CASSQELVGANYGYTF. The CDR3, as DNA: TGTGCCAGCAGCCAAGAGCTCGTCGGGGCTAACTATGGCTACACCTTC.

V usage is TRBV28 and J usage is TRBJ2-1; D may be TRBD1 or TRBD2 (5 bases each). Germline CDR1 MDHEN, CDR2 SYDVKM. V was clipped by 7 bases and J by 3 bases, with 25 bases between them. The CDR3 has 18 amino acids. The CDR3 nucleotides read TGTGCCAGCACCGATAAAGGGGCTAGCCTTTCCTACTACAATGAGCAGTTCTTC. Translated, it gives CASTDKGASLSYYNEQFF.

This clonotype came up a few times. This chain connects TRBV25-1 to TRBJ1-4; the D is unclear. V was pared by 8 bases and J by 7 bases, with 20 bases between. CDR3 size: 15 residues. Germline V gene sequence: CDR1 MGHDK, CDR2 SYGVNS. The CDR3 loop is CASAGTEIFGEKLFF. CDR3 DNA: TGTGCCAGCGCCGGAACAGAGATTTTCGGTGAAAAACTGTTTTTT.

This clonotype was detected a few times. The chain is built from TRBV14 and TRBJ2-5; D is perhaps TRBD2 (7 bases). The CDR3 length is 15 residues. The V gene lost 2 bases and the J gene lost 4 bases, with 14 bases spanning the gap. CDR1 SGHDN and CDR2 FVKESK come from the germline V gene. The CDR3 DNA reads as TGTGCCAGCAGCCAAAACGGACTAGGGGGAGAGACCCAGTACTTC. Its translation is CASSQNGLGGETQYF.

CDR3 sequence: CASSLSGIGEQYF. The CDR3 coding sequence is TGTGCCAGCAGTTTGAGCGGGATCGGCGAGCAGTACTTC. The rearrangement uses TRBV6-2 or TRBV6-3 and TRBJ2-7; 7 nucleotides agree with TRBD2. The CDR3 sequence is 13 residues long. Trimming took 4 bases from V and 6 from J; bases not matched to a gene: 6. Germline V gene data show CDR1 as MNHEY and CDR2 as SVGEGT.

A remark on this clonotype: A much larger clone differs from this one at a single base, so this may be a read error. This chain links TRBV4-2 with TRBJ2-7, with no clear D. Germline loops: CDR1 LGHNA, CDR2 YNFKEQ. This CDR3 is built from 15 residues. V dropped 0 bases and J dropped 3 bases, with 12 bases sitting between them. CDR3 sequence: CASSQDTVSYYEQYF. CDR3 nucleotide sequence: TGTGCCAGCAGCCAAGATACAGTTTCCTACTACGAGCAGTACTTC.

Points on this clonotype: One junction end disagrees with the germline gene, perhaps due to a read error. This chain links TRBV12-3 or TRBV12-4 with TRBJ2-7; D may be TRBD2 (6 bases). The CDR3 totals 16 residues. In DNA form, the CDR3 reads TGTGCCAGCAGTTTCACCCTCCGAGGGAGGCGGTACGTGCAGTACTTC. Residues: CASSFTLRGRRYVQYF.

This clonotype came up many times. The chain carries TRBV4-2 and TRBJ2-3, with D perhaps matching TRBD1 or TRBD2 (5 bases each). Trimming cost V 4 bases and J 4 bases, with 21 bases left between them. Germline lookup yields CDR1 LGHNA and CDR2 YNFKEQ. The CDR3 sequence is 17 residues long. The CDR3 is CASSRLSLGVGADTQYF. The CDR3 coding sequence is TGTGCCAGCAGCCGTCTCTCGTTGGGAGTAGGGGCAGATACGCAGTATTTT.

The CDR3 region is CASSLTRGTEAFF. CDR3 bases: TGTGCCAGCAGCCTGACAAGGGGCACTGAAGCTTTCTTT. The chain recombines TRBV6-2 or TRBV6-3 with TRBJ1-1, with D maybe TRBD1 (5 bases). Looked up from germline, CDR1 is MNHEY and CDR2 is SVGEGT. This CDR3 is built from 13 residues. Trimming shortened V by 6 bases and J by 4 bases, and 12 bases separated the two germline ends.

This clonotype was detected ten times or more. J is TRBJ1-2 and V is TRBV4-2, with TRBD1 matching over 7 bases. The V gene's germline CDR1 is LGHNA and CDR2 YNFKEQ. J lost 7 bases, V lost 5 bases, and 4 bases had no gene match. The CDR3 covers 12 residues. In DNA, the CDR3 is TGTGCCAGCAGCGGGAACAGGGGTGGCTACACCTTC. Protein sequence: CASSGNRGGYTF.

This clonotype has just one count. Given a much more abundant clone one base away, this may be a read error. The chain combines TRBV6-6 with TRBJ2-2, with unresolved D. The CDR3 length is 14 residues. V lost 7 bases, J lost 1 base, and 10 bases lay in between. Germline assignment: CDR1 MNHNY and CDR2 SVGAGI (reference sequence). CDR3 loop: CASIDWGNTGELFF. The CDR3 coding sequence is TGTGCCAGCATAGACTGGGGGAACACCGGGGAGCTGTTTTTT.